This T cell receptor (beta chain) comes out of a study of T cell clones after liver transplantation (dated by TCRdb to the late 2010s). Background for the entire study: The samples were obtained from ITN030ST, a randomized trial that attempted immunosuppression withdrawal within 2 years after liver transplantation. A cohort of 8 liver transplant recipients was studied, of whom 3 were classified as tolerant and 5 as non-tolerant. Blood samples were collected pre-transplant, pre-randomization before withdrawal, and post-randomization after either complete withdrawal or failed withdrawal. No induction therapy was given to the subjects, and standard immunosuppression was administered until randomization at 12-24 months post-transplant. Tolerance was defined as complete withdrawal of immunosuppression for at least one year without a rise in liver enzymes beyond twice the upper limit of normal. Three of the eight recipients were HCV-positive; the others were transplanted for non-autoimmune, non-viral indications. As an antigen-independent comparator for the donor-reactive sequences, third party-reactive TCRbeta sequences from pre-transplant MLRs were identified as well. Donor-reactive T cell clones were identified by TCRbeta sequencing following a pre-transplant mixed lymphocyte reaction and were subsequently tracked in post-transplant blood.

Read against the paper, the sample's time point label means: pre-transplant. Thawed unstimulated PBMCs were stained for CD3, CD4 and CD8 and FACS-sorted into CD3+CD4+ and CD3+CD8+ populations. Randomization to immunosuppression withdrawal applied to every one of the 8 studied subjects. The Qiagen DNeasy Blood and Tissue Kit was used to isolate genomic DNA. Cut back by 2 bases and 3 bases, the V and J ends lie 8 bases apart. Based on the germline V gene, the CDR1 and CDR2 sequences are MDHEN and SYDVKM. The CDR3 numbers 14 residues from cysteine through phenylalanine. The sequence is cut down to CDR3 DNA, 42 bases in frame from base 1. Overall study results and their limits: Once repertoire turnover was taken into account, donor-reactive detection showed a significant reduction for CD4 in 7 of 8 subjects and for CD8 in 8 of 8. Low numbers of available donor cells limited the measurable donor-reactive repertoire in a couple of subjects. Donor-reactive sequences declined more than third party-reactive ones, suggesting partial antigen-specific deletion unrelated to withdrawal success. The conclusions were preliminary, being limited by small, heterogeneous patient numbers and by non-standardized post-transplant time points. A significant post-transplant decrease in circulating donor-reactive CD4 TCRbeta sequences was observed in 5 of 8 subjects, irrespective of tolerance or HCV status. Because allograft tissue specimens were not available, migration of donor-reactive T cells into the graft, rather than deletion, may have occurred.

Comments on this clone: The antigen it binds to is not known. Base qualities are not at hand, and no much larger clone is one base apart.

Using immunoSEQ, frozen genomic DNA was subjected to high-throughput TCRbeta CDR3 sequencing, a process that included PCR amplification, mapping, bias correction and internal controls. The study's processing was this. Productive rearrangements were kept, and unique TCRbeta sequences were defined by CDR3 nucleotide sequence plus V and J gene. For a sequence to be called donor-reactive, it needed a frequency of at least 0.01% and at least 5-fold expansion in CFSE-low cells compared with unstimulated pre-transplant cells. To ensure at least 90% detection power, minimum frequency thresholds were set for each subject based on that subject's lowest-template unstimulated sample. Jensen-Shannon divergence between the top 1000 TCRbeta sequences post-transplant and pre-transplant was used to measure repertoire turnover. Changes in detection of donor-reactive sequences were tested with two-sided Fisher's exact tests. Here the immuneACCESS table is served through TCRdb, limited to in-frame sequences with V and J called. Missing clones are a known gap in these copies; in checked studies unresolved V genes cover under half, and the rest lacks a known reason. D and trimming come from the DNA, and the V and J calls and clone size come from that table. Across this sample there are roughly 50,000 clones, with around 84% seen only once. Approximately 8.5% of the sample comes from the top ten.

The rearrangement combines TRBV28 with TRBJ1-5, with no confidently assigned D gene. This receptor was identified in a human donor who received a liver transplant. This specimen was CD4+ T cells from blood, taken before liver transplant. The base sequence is TGTGCCAGCAGTTTAGGAGAAAACAATCAGCCCCAGCATTTT. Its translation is CASSLGENNQPQHF.